This T cell receptor beta chain originates from a study of T cell repertoires in cytomegalovirus infection. Across the whole study: Indications of both CMV infection and matching HLA type were provided by public TCR beta signatures. Study-wide findings and caveats: The cumulative frequency of public TCR beta families distinguished individuals who carried CMV together with the relevant HLA. Dominant in the ex vivo response were TCR beta clonotypes restricted by HLA-C and specific for CMV.

In germline, CDR1 is MNHEY, CDR2 SVGAGI. CDR3 size: 14 residues. V dropped 6 bases and J dropped 4 bases, with 16 bases sitting between them. As regards this clonotype: Its antigen is still unknown.

TCRdb ran MiXCR on the reads and lists one entry per CDR3 protein. The sample gives a few hundred thousand distinct CDR3 sequences, approximately 15% of which show up once; over 40% is in the top ten. The sequence was obtained from a human donor in good health (CMV status not recorded). Some clones in this sample may be carry-over from other donors' samples. Material: CD8+ T cells from PBMCs. This chain connects TRBV6-5 to TRBJ2-7; unclear D gene. This CDR3 is CASSLGPNWYEQYF. For the CDR3, the DNA is TGTGCCAGCAGCCTCGGACCCAACTGGTACGAGCAGTACTTC.